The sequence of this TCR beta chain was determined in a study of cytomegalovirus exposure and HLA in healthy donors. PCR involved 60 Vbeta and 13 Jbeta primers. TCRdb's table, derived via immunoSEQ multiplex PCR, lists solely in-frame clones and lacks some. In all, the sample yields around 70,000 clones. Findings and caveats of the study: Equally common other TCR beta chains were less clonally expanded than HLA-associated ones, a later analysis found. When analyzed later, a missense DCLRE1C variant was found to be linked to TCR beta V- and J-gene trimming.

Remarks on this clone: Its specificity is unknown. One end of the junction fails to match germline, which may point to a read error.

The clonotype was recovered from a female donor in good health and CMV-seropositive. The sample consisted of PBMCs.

CDR3 bases: TGTGCCAGCAGTACTCGGGTAGCGGTCTCCGACAATGAGCAGTTCTTC. Protein: CASSTRVAVSDNEQFF. This chain joins TRBV9 and TRBJ2-1, with D possibly being TRBD2 (6 bases). From germline, CDR1 is SGDLS and CDR2 YYNGEE. This CDR3 comprises 16 residues.